This T cell receptor (beta chain) originates from a study of blood T cell repertoires in COVID-19. CDR3 length: 15 residues. Per the germline V gene, CDR1 is LNHNV and CDR2 is YYDKDF (reference sequence). The ends lost 5 bases at V and 4 bases at J; junction bases unmatched: 9. Profiled with immunoSEQ multiplex PCR; TCRdb holds only in-frame clones, not every one. The sample yields 40,000 to 55,000 clones, 91% seen once. J is TRBJ2-3 and V is TRBV15; TRBD2 aligns across 7 bases. The clonotype comes from an older man with active COVID-19. The sequencing sample was made of peripheral blood. In nucleotides, the CDR3 is TGTGCCACCAGCCCCCGAGCGGGGACCCCAGATACGCAGTATTTT. It yields the protein CATSPRAGTPDTQYF.